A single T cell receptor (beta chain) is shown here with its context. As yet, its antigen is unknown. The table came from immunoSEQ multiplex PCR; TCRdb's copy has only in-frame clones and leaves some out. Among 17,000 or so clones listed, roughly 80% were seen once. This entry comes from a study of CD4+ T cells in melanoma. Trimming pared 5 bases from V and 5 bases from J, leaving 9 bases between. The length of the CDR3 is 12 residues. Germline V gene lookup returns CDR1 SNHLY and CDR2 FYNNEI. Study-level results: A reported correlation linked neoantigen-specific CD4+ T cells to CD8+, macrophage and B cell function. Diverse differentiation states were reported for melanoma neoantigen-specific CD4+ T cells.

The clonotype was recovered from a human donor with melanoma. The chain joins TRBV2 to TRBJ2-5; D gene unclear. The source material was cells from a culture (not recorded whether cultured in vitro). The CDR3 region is CASSKGFETQYF. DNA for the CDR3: TGTGCCAGCAGTAAAGGATTCGAGACCCAGTACTTC.